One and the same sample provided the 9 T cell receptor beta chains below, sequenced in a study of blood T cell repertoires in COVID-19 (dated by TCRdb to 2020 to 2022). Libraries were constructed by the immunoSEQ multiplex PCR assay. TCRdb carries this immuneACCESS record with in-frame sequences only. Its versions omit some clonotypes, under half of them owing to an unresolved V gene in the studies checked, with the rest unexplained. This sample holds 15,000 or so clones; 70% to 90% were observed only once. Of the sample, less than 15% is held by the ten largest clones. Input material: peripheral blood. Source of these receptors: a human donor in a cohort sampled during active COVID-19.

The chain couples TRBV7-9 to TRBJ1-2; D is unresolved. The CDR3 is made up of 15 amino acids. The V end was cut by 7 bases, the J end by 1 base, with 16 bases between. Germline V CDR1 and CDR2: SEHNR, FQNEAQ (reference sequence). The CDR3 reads CASTPRLPLNYGYTF. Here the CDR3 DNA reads TGTGCCAGCACTCCCCGGTTGCCCCTTAACTATGGCTACACCTTC.

This CDR3 is CASSPQGAGGRNEQFF. DNA for the CDR3: TGTGCCAGCAGCCCACAGGGGGCGGGGGGCAGGAATGAGCAGTTCTTC. J is TRBJ2-1 and V is TRBV7-2, with D tentatively TRBD1 (9 bases). Germline CDR1 and CDR2: SGHTA and FQGNSA. The CDR3 covers 16 residues. V lost 5 bases and J lost 7, with 21 bases in between.

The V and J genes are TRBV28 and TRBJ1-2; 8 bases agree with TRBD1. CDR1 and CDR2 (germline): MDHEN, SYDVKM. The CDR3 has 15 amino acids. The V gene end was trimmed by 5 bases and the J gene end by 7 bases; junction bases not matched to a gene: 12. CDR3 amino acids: CASSPRTGTPAGYTF. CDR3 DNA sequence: TGTGCCAGCAGTCCCCGGACAGGGACGCCAGCTGGCTACACCTTC.

CDR3 sequence: CASSLVRGYEQYF. In DNA form, the CDR3 reads TGTGCCAGCAGTTTAGTTAGGGGGTACGAGCAGTACTTC. V usage is TRBV12-3 or TRBV12-4 and J usage is TRBJ2-7; TRBD1 is a possible D gene (6 bases). The CDR3 loop spans 13 amino acids. With 1 base removed from V and 4 bases from J, the gap between germline ends came to 8 bases.

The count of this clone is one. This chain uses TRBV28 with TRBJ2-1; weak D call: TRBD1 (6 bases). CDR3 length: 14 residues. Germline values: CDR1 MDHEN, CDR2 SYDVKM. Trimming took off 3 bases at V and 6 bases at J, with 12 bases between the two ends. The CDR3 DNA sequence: TGTGCCAGCAGTTTGCAGGGGTCTGGCAATGAGCAGTTCTTC. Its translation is CASSLQGSGNEQFF.

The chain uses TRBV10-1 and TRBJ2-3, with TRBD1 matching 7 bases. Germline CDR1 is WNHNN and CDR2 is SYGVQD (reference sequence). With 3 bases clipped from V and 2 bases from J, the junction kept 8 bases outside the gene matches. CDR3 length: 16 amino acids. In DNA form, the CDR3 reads TGCGCCAGCAGTGATTGGGGGAAGGGGGCCACAGATACGCAGTATTTT. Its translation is CASSDWGKGATDTQYF.

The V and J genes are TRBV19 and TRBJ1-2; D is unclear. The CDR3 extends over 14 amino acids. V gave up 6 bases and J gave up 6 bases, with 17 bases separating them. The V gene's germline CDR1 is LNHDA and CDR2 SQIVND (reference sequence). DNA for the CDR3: TGTGCCAGTAGCAAGCCGGGAGGGATTCATGGCTACACCTTC. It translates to CASSKPGGIHGYTF.

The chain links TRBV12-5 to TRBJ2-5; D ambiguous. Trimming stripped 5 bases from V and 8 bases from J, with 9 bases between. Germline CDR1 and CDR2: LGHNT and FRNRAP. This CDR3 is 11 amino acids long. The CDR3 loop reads CASGGLDTQYF. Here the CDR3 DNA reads TGTGCTAGTGGTGGGCTGGATACCCAGTACTTC.

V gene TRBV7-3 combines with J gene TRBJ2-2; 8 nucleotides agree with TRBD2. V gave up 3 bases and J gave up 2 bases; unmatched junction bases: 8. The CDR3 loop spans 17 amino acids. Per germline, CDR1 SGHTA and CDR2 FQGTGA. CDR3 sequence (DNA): TGTGCCAGCAGCTTCTCCGGGGGGGTGGTAAACACCGGGGAGCTGTTTTTT. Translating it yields CASSFSGGVVNTGELFF.